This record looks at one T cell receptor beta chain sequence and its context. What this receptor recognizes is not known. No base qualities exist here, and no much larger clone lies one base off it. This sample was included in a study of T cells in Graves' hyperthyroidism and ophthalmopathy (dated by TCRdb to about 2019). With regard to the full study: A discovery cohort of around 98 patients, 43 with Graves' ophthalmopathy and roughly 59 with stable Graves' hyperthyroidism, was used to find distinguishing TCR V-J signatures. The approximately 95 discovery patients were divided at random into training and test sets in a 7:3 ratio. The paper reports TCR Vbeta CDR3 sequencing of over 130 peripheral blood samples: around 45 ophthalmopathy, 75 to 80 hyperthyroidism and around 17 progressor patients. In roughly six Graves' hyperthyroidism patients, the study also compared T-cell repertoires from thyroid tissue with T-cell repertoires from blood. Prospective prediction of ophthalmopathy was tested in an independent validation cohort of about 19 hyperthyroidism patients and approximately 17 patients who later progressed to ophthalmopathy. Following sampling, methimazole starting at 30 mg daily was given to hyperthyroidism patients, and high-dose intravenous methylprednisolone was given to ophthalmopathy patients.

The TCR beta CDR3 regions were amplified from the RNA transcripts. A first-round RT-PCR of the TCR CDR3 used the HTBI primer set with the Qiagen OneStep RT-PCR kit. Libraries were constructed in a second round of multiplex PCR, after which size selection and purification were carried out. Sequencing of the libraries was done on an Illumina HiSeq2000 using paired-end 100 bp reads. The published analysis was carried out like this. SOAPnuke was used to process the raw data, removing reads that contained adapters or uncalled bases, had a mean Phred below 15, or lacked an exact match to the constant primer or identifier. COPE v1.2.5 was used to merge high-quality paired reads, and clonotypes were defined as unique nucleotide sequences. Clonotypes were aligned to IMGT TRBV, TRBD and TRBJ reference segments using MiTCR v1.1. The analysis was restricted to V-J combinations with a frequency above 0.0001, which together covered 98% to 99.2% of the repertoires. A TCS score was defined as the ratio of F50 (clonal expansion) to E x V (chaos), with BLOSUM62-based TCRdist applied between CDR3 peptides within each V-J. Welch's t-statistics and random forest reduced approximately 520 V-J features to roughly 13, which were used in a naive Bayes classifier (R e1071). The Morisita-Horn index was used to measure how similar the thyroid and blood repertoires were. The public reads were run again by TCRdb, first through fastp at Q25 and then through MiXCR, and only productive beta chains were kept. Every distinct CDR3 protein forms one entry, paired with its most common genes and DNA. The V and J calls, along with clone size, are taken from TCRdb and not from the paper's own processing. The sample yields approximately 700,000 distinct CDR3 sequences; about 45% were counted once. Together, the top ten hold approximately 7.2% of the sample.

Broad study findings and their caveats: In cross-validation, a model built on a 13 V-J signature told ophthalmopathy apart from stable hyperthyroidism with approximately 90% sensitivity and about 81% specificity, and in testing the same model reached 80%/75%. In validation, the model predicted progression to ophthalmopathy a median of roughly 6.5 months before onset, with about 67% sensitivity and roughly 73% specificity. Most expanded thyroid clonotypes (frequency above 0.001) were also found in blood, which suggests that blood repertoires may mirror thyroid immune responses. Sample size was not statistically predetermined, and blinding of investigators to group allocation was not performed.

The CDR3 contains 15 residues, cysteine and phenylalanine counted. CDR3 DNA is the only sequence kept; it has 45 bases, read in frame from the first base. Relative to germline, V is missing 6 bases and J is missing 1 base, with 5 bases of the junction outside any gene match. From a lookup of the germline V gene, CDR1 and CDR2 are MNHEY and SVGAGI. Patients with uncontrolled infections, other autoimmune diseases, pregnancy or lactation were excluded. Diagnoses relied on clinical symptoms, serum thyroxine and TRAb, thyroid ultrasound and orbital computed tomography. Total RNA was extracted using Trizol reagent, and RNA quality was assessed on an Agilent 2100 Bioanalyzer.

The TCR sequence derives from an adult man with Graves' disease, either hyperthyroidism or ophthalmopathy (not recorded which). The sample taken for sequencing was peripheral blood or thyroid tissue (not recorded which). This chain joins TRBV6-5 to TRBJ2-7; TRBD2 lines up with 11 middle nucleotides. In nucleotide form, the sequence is TGTGCCAGCAGCGAGGGACTAGCGGTTTCCTACGAGCAGTACTTC. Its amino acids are CASSEGLAVSYEQYF.